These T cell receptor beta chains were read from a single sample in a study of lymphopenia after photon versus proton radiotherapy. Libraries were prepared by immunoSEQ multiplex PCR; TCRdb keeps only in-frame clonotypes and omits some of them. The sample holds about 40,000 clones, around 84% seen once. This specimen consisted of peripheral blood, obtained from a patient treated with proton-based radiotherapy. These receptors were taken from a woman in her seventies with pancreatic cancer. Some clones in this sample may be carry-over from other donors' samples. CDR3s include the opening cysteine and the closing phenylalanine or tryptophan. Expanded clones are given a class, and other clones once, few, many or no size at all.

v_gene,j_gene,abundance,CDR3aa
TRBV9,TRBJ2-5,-,CASSVGGTALETQYF
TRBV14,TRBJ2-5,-,CASSPPAVREQYF
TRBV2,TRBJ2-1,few,CASKSHKSRQEGTGWFF
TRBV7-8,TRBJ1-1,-,CASSYRPGTEAFF
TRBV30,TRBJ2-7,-,CAWSGQGALYEQYF
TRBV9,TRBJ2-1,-,CASSVQAGVGTYNEQFF
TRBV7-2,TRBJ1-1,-,CASSQRAGMNTEAFF
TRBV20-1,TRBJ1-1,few,CSARDVEAFF
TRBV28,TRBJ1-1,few,CASSYRTEEAFF
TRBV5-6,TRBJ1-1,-,CASSLIGDTEAFF
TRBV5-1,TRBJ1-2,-,CASSLSRPGGGYTF
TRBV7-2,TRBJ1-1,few,CASSLAFPGQANTEAFF
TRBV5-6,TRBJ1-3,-,CASSRWTGADNTIYF
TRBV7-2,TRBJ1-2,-,CASSLTGTGVYGYTF
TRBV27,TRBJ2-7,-,CASSSAPRDRSYEQYF
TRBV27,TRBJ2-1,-,CASSFRTSQLRAYNEQFF
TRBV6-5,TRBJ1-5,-,CASSWGGAGQPQHF
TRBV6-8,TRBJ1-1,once,CASSYSTGIDTEAFF
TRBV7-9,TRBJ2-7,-,CASSLEDRGPYEQYF
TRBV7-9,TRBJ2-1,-,CASSPGTGGKLSDNEQFF
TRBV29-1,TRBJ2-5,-,CSVRFGSGRQETQYF
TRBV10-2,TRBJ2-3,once,CASRRGRGTDTQYF
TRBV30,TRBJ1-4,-,CAFNVDRANEKLFF
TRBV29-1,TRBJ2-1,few,CSVVGARTYNEQFF
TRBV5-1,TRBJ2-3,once,CASSSPGQGTDTQYF
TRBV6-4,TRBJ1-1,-,CASSETGLTEAFF
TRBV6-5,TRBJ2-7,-,CASSYSRGSSYEQYF
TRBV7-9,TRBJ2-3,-,CASSLAGAGTDTQYF
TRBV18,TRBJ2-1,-,CASSTIFGLAGSYNEQFF
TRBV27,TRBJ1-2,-,CASSTGQGSIYTF
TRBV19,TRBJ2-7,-,CASSPPGQPGLSEQYF
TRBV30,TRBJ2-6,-,CAWIRDRPVSGANVLTF
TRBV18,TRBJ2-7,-,CASSPIRDSYEQYF
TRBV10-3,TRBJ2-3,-,CAISDWRDTQYF
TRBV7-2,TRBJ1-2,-,CASSSNNKVFGYTF
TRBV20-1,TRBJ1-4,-,CSAREEKLFF
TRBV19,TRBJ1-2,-,CASSITGTDGYTF
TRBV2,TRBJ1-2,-,CASNPTETNYGYTF
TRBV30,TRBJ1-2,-,CAWGTGPSYGYTF
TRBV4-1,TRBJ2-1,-,CASSHQFVGSGNEQFF